This is a list of T cell receptor beta chains from one sample in a study of T cell responses to AZD1222 COVID-19 vaccine. Method: immunoSEQ multiplex PCR; TCRdb's copy keeps in-frame clones and lacks some. The sample holds around 150,000 clones, roughly 90% seen once. The sequencing used peripheral blood, collected 28 days after the second AZD1222 dose. The receptors were sampled from an adult who received the AZD1222 COVID-19 vaccine. CDR3s include the opening cysteine and the closing phenylalanine or tryptophan. Each record gives: J gene, V gene, CDR3 protein.

>TRBJ1-1|TRBV12-3/TRBV12-4
CASSFSSKTEAFF
>TRBJ1-2|TRBV11-2
CASSLGGGGYYGYTF
>TRBJ1-1|TRBV12-3/TRBV12-4
CASSLGGNTEAFF
>TRBJ1-1|TRBV27
CASSLNHRVVAFF
>TRBJ2-1|TRBV13
CASSLGPLAESFF
>TRBJ2-2|TRBV7-2
CASTLIAGGTVPGELFF
>TRBJ1-2|TRBV5-4
CASSSSGTKGYTF
>TRBJ2-2|TRBV4-3
CASSQEWKVGELFF
>TRBJ1-1|TRBV19
CASSINRDVEAFF
>TRBJ1-2|TRBV9
CASSVVDSYGYTF
>TRBJ2-5|TRBV21-1
CASSPFGLVKTETQYF
>TRBJ2-2|TRBV5-1
CASSPTGIIGELFF
>TRBJ1-1|TRBV27
CASSPGQGALFREAFF
>TRBJ1-1|TRBV6-6
CASRDGQGLRDFF
>TRBJ2-7|TRBV29-1
CSVVPGTSTYEQYF
>TRBJ1-5|TRBV2
CASSEEIGRQAQHF
>TRBJ2-2|TRBV29-1
CSALGGNNGELFF
>TRBJ2-3|TRBV28
CASSLNTDTQYF
>TRBJ2-3|TRBV2
CASKGLAVSTDTQYF
>TRBJ1-2|TRBV19
CASSMSLAARGADYGYTF
>TRBJ1-1|TRBV25-1
CASSEWGGQAEAFF
>TRBJ1-2|TRBV6-5
CASRSGAWDGYTF
>TRBJ1-1|TRBV5-4
CASSQGGQGYIPEAFF
>TRBJ2-7|TRBV7-2
CASSLFFDSGEQYF
>TRBJ2-2|TRBV5-6
CASSLEGNDRRNTGELFF
>TRBJ1-5|TRBV30
CAWSGQGNQPQHF
>TRBJ2-5|TRBV29-1
CSAGGFGETQYF
>TRBJ1-1|TRBV7-9
CASSSQGENTEAFF
>TRBJ2-3|TRBV11-2
CASSLGLAGETDTQYF
>TRBJ1-2|TRBV7-9
CASSPLEGGYTF
>TRBJ2-7|TRBV28
CASSLSGQGAGEQYF
>TRBJ1-2|TRBV12-3/TRBV12-4
CASSRDRAYGYTF
>TRBJ2-5|TRBV6-5
CASRERGPQETQYF
>TRBJ1-2|TRBV19
CASSIPGTSYGYTF